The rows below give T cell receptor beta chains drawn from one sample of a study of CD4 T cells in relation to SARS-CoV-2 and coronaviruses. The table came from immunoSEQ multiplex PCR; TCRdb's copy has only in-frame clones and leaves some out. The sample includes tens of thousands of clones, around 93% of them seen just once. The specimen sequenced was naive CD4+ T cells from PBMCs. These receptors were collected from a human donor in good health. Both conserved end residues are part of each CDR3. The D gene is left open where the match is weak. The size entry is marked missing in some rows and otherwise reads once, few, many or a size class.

cdr3_aa: CASSPKTGGSTEAFF
cdr3_nt: TGTGCCAGCTCACCCAAAACAGGGGGCAGTACTGAAGCTTTCTTT
j_call: TRBJ1-1
clone_size: .
d_call: TRBD1
v_call: TRBV18

cdr3_aa: CATSDQRTSGRAATGELFF
cdr3_nt: TGTGCCACCAGTGACCAACGGACTAGCGGGAGGGCCGCCACCGGGGAGCTGTTTTTT
j_call: TRBJ2-2
clone_size: .
d_call: TRBD2
v_call: TRBV24-1

cdr3_aa: CASRPGTARNQPQHF
cdr3_nt: TGTGCCAGCAGACCCGGCACGGCTCGCAATCAGCCCCAGCATTTT
j_call: TRBJ1-5
clone_size: .
d_call: .
v_call: TRBV28

cdr3_aa: CASSQRTGSSGNTIYF
cdr3_nt: TGTGCCAGCAGCCAAAGGACAGGGAGCTCTGGAAACACCATATATTTT
j_call: TRBJ1-3
clone_size: .
d_call: TRBD1
v_call: TRBV14

cdr3_aa: CATSDPGQGGQPQHF
cdr3_nt: TGTGCCACCAGTGACCCAGGACAGGGGGGTCAGCCCCAGCATTTT
j_call: TRBJ1-5
clone_size: .
d_call: TRBD1
v_call: TRBV24-1

cdr3_aa: CASQAWGSTDTQYF
cdr3_nt: TGTGCCAGCCAAGCCTGGGGAAGCACAGATACGCAGTATTTT
j_call: TRBJ2-3
clone_size: .
d_call: .
v_call: TRBV2

cdr3_aa: CASSPGLAGVRTDTQYF
cdr3_nt: TGTGCCAGCAGCCCGGGACTAGCGGGAGTGAGGACAGATACGCAGTATTTT
j_call: TRBJ2-3
clone_size: .
d_call: TRBD2
v_call: TRBV4-2

cdr3_aa: CASSQGGVTTTYNEQFF
cdr3_nt: TGTGCCAGCAGCCAAGGGGGTGTGACCACTACCTACAATGAGCAGTTCTTC
j_call: TRBJ2-1
clone_size: .
d_call: .
v_call: TRBV3-1/TRBV3-2

cdr3_aa: CAWSLGGNYGYTF
cdr3_nt: TGTGCCTGGAGCCTAGGGGGTAACTATGGCTACACCTTC
j_call: TRBJ1-2
clone_size: .
d_call: .
v_call: TRBV30

cdr3_aa: CASINSGSPFGGEQFF
cdr3_nt: TGTGCCAGCATAAATAGCGGGAGTCCCTTTGGGGGTGAGCAGTTCTTC
j_call: TRBJ2-1
clone_size: .
d_call: TRBD2
v_call: TRBV6-6

cdr3_aa: CASSLGTDTDTQYF
cdr3_nt: TGTGCCAGCAGCTTGGGGACAGACACAGATACGCAGTATTTT
j_call: TRBJ2-3
clone_size: .
d_call: TRBD1
v_call: TRBV11-2

cdr3_aa: CASSALGYGYTF
cdr3_nt: TGTGCCAGCAGTGCCCTCGGGTATGGCTACACCTTC
j_call: TRBJ1-2
clone_size: .
d_call: .
v_call: TRBV28

cdr3_aa: CASTARRDTGELFF
cdr3_nt: TGTGCCAGCACTGCGAGGAGAGACACCGGGGAGCTGTTTTTT
j_call: TRBJ2-2
clone_size: .
d_call: .
v_call: TRBV27

cdr3_aa: CASSPGRVSSTDTQYF
cdr3_nt: TGTGCCAGCAGCCCTGGTCGGGTCAGCAGCACAGATACGCAGTATTTT
j_call: TRBJ2-3
clone_size: .
d_call: .
v_call: TRBV7-3

cdr3_aa: CASSGTGLGNEKLFF
cdr3_nt: TGTGCCAGCAGTGGAACAGGGTTAGGGAATGAAAAACTGTTTTTT
j_call: TRBJ1-4
clone_size: .
d_call: .
v_call: TRBV25-1

cdr3_aa: CASSLGVAGDSGELFF
cdr3_nt: TGCGCCAGCAGCTTGGGGGTAGCGGGAGATTCCGGGGAGCTGTTTTTT
j_call: TRBJ2-2
clone_size: .
d_call: TRBD2
v_call: TRBV5-1

cdr3_aa: CASSYRQDNEQFF
cdr3_nt: TGTGCCAGCAGCTACCGACAGGACAATGAGCAGTTCTTC
j_call: TRBJ2-1
clone_size: .
d_call: .
v_call: TRBV11-3

cdr3_aa: CASSLKAGTRTETQYF
cdr3_nt: TGTGCCAGCAGCCTCAAAGCCGGGACTAGGACAGAGACCCAGTACTTC
j_call: TRBJ2-5
clone_size: .
d_call: TRBD2
v_call: TRBV7-8

cdr3_aa: CASSPEMGLVAGELFF
cdr3_nt: TGTGCCAGCAGCCCCGAGATGGGACTAGTCGCCGGGGAGCTGTTTTTT
j_call: TRBJ2-2
clone_size: .
d_call: TRBD2
v_call: TRBV7-2

cdr3_aa: CATSDGGASGRRRDTQYF
cdr3_nt: TGTGCCACCTCCGACGGCGGGGCTAGCGGGAGAAGGAGGGATACGCAGTATTTT
j_call: TRBJ2-3
clone_size: .
d_call: TRBD2
v_call: TRBV24-1

cdr3_aa: CASTGNPTDTQYF
cdr3_nt: TGTGCCAGCACAGGGAACCCCACAGATACGCAGTATTTT
j_call: TRBJ2-3
clone_size: .
d_call: .
v_call: TRBV2

cdr3_aa: CASQGGGITYEQYF
cdr3_nt: TGCGCCAGCCAGGGGGGAGGAATAACATACGAGCAGTACTTC
j_call: TRBJ2-7
clone_size: .
d_call: .
v_call: TRBV10-2

cdr3_aa: CASSLNYEQYF
cdr3_nt: TGTGCCAGCAGTCTAAACTACGAGCAGTACTTC
j_call: TRBJ2-7
clone_size: .
d_call: .
v_call: TRBV28

cdr3_aa: CASSPVGYQETQYF
cdr3_nt: TGTGCCAGCAGCCCAGTGGGGTACCAAGAGACCCAGTACTTC
j_call: TRBJ2-5
clone_size: .
d_call: .
v_call: TRBV7-3

cdr3_aa: CASSQGPGDRGLNTEAFF
cdr3_nt: TGCGCCAGCAGCCAAGGCCCGGGGGACAGGGGGCTGAACACTGAAGCTTTCTTT
j_call: TRBJ1-1
clone_size: .
d_call: TRBD1
v_call: TRBV4-1

cdr3_aa: CASSLQGPAGDGNEQFF
cdr3_nt: TGTGCCAGCAGCCTTCAAGGGCCAGCGGGAGATGGTAATGAGCAGTTCTTC
j_call: TRBJ2-1
clone_size: .
d_call: TRBD2
v_call: TRBV3-1/TRBV3-2

cdr3_aa: CATSNYRDRATDTQYF
cdr3_nt: TGTGCCACCAGCAACTACCGGGACAGGGCCACAGATACGCAGTATTTT
j_call: TRBJ2-3
clone_size: .
d_call: TRBD1
v_call: TRBV15

cdr3_aa: CASSRRAGVRETQYF
cdr3_nt: TGCGCCAGCAGCCGCCGCGCGGGAGTACGGGAGACCCAGTACTTC
j_call: TRBJ2-5
clone_size: .
d_call: TRBD2
v_call: TRBV4-1

cdr3_aa: CASSLGTGGGYGYTF
cdr3_nt: TGTGCCAGCAGTTTAGGGACAGGAGGGGGTTATGGCTACACCTTC
j_call: TRBJ1-2
clone_size: .
d_call: TRBD1
v_call: TRBV27

cdr3_aa: CASSLDVGGRSYGYTF
cdr3_nt: TGTGCCAGCAGTCTTGACGTAGGGGGTCGGTCCTATGGCTACACCTTC
j_call: TRBJ1-2
clone_size: .
d_call: .
v_call: TRBV28

cdr3_aa: CASSLTARGAFF
cdr3_nt: TGTGCCAGCAGTTTAACAGCGAGGGGAGCTTTCTTT
j_call: TRBJ1-1
clone_size: .
d_call: .
v_call: TRBV28

cdr3_aa: CASTATGGPGNTIYF
cdr3_nt: TGTGCCAGCACCGCCACAGGGGGCCCTGGAAACACCATATATTTT
j_call: TRBJ1-3
clone_size: .
d_call: TRBD1
v_call: TRBV6-5

cdr3_aa: CASSQTGVSGYTF
cdr3_nt: TGTGCCAGCAGCCAAACCGGGGTATCAGGCTACACCTTC
j_call: TRBJ1-2
clone_size: once
d_call: .
v_call: TRBV3-1/TRBV3-2

cdr3_aa: CASLSVTSGNTIYF
cdr3_nt: TGTGCCAGTCTTAGCGTTACCTCTGGAAACACCATATATTTT
j_call: TRBJ1-3
clone_size: .
d_call: .
v_call: TRBV6-5

cdr3_aa: CASRSLAGGKNIQYF
cdr3_nt: TGTGCCAGTAGAAGCCTAGCGGGGGGTAAAAACATTCAGTACTTC
j_call: TRBJ2-4
clone_size: .
d_call: TRBD2
v_call: TRBV19

cdr3_aa: CASSSGLAGDILNEQFF
cdr3_nt: TGTGCCAGCAGCTCGGGACTAGCGGGAGACATTTTGAATGAGCAGTTCTTC
j_call: TRBJ2-1
clone_size: .
d_call: TRBD2
v_call: TRBV9

cdr3_aa: CAIRGTGSTDTQYF
cdr3_nt: TGTGCCATCAGGGGGACAGGTAGCACAGATACGCAGTATTTT
j_call: TRBJ2-3
clone_size: .
d_call: TRBD1
v_call: TRBV10-3

cdr3_aa: CASSLRRDLKQFF
cdr3_nt: TGTGCCAGCAGCTTACGCCGGGACCTTAAACAGTTCTTC
j_call: TRBJ2-1
clone_size: .
d_call: .
v_call: TRBV7-2

cdr3_aa: CASSLSALTVGYSYNSPLHF
cdr3_nt: TGTGCCAGCAGTTTATCTGCCCTGACAGTAGGCTATTCCTATAATTCACCCCTCCACTTT
j_call: TRBJ1-6
clone_size: .
d_call: .
v_call: TRBV27

cdr3_aa: CASSLAVDEQFF
cdr3_nt: TGTGCCAGCAGCTTAGCGGTGGATGAGCAGTTCTTC
j_call: TRBJ2-1
clone_size: .
d_call: .
v_call: TRBV7-2

cdr3_aa: CASSPTGARGFFSGNTIYF
cdr3_nt: TGTGCCAGCTCACCGACAGGGGCCAGGGGGTTCTTCTCTGGAAACACCATATATTTT
j_call: TRBJ1-3
clone_size: .
d_call: TRBD1
v_call: TRBV18

cdr3_aa: CASSLVQNYGYTF
cdr3_nt: TGTGCCAGCAGTTTAGTACAAAACTATGGCTACACCTTC
j_call: TRBJ1-2
clone_size: .
d_call: .
v_call: TRBV28

cdr3_aa: CASSLADGYTF
cdr3_nt: TGTGCCAGCAGTTTAGCTGATGGCTACACCTTC
j_call: TRBJ1-2
clone_size: once
d_call: .
v_call: TRBV28

cdr3_aa: CASSPLDDSGNTIYF
cdr3_nt: TGTGCCAGCAGTCCTTTGGACGACTCTGGAAACACCATATATTTT
j_call: TRBJ1-3
clone_size: .
d_call: .
v_call: TRBV28

cdr3_aa: CASSLREGRTLHF
cdr3_nt: TGTGCCAGCAGTTTACGGGAGGGCCGGACCCTCCACTTT
j_call: TRBJ1-6
clone_size: .
d_call: .
v_call: TRBV27

cdr3_aa: CATGRTDTQYF
cdr3_nt: TGTGCCACCGGGCGGACAGATACGCAGTATTTT
j_call: TRBJ2-3
clone_size: .
d_call: .
v_call: TRBV24-1

cdr3_aa: CASSPTLQREHNEQFF
cdr3_nt: TGTGCCAGCAGCCCCACGTTACAGCGGGAGCACAATGAGCAGTTCTTC
j_call: TRBJ2-1
clone_size: .
d_call: TRBD2
v_call: TRBV13

cdr3_aa: CASSLDGQGTYEQYF
cdr3_nt: TGCGCCAGCAGCTTGGACGGACAGGGAACCTACGAGCAGTACTTC
j_call: TRBJ2-7
clone_size: .
d_call: TRBD1
v_call: TRBV5-1

cdr3_aa: CASSILGVGGSNQPQHF
cdr3_nt: TGTGCCAGTAGTATACTTGGGGTTGGAGGGAGCAATCAGCCCCAGCATTTT
j_call: TRBJ1-5
clone_size: .
d_call: .
v_call: TRBV19

cdr3_aa: CASTLRDPTDTQYF
cdr3_nt: TGTGCCAGTACCCTTCGGGACCCCACAGATACGCAGTATTTT
j_call: TRBJ2-3
clone_size: .
d_call: .
v_call: TRBV19

cdr3_aa: CASSIDLRDTYEQYF
cdr3_nt: TGTGCCAGTAGTATAGATCTTCGGGACACCTACGAGCAGTACTTC
j_call: TRBJ2-7
clone_size: once
d_call: .
v_call: TRBV19